This section outlines one T cell receptor (beta chain) sequence together with its context. How the authors handled the data: Reference gene primers were amplified, and this amplification served to estimate nucleated cell counts. The assay was immunoSEQ multiplex PCR, and TCRdb's table has in-frame clones only and misses some. D and trimming come from the DNA, and the V and J calls and clone size come from that table. This sample has 30,000 to 40,000 clones; roughly 91% occur once, and the top ten carry about 20%. Per the germline V gene, CDR1 is SGHTS and CDR2 is YDEGEE. The CDR3 extends over 16 amino acids. V was pared by 1 base and J by 3 bases, with 8 bases of the junction left unmatched. This entry is derived from a study of blood T cell repertoires in COVID-19. Study overall: In each case, the material was cDNA or gDNA derived from T cells, B-cell-depleted T cells, or PBMCs.

The clonotype originates from a man aged 80 or over with acute or convalescent COVID-19. The material sequenced was peripheral blood. The genes are TRBV5-8 and TRBJ2-7; TRBD1 aligns across 9 bases. The CDR3 DNA sequence: TGTGCCAGCAGCTTGTTACAGGGGGCGGGCGACTACGAGCAGTACTTC. It is translated as CASSLLQGAGDYEQYF.